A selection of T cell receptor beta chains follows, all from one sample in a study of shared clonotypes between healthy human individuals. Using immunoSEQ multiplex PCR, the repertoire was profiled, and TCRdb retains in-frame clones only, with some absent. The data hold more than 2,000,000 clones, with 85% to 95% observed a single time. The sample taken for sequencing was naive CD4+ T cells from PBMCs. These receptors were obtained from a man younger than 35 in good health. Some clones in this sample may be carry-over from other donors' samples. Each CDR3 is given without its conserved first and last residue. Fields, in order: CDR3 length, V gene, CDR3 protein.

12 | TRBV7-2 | ASSLSRSTDTQY
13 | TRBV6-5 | ASSYSRQGRRGYT
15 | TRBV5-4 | ASSLVSGRAVADTQY
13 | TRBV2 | ASSERNRGSYEQY
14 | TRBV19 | ATRTGTVFSNQPQH
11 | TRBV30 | AWSEGRNTEAF
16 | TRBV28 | ASSPYAWSLVIVIEQF
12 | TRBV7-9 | ASLRQGFTDTQY
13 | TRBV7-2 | ASSSTSGGAYEQY
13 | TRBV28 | ASTAGGLGTDTQY
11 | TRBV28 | ASTSGPTGELF
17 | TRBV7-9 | ASSLAQGVAGGWNNEQF
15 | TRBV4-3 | ASSQGIDRPLNTEAF
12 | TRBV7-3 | ASSPSGSGETQY
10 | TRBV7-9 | ASSLDRAGQY
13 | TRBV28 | ASSFIDKLEETQY
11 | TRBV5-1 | ASGRRDLLEQY
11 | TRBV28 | ASWATSTDTQY
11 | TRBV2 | ASRLGTYNEQF
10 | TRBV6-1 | ASSEAGDEQY
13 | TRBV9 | ASSVRAGGPDTQY
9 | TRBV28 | ASSNSWKQY
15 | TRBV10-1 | ASSESGLASYSYEQY
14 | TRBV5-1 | ASSLPVTSGGNEQF